Each of the 19 T cell receptor beta chains below was sequenced from the same sample in a study of control samples from healthy donors and cancer patients. Sequencing used immunoSEQ multiplex PCR; TCRdb keeps in-frame clones, though not all of them. The sample carries approximately 120,000 clones, about nine tenths recorded once. Sequencing was done on a sample of blood. These receptor sequences come from a human donor in good health. The donor label of this sample is uncertain.

This clone was found a few times. The rearrangement joins TRBV6-5 to TRBJ1-3; D unresolved. Germline-derived CDR1 and CDR2 are MNHEY and SVGAGI. Trimming cost V 7 bases and J 2 bases, with 12 bases left between them. This CDR3 is built from 14 residues. CDR3 loop: CASTERLTGNTIYF. Here the CDR3 DNA reads TGTGCCAGCACCGAACGGCTAACTGGAAACACCATATATTTT.

V and J are TRBV24-1 and TRBJ2-1; possibly TRBD1 for D (5 bases). Between the trimmed V and J ends, which lost 4 bases and 1 base, there was a span of 7 bases. This CDR3 has 14 amino acids. Per germline, CDR1 KGHDR and CDR2 SFDVKD. The CDR3 reads CATSEKGSYNEQFF. For the CDR3, the DNA is TGTGCCACCAGTGAAAAGGGGTCCTACAATGAGCAGTTCTTC.

The chain recombines TRBV9 with TRBJ1-6, with TRBD1 as a possible D gene (6 bases). Trimming removed 0 bases at V and 6 bases at J, with 10 bases between. Per the germline V gene, CDR1 is SGDLS and CDR2 is YYNGEE. The CDR3 runs 15 residues. Written as DNA, the CDR3 is TGTGCCAGCAGCGTAGATAGGGGGGGTAATTCACCCCTCCACTTT. The encoded protein is CASSVDRGGNSPLHF.

This clone was seen more than once but under ten times. The chain couples TRBV25-1 to TRBJ2-3; the D gene is possibly TRBD2 (5 bases). The CDR3 spans 14 residues. Per the germline V gene, CDR1 is MGHDK and CDR2 is SYGVNS. The V gene lost 7 bases and the J gene lost 2 bases, with 13 bases spanning the gap. The CDR3 DNA reads as TGTGCCAGCAAGGGTGGCGGGCTCACAGATACGCAGTATTTT. Protein product: CASKGGGLTDTQYF.

This chain connects TRBV5-1 to TRBJ2-1, with D perhaps matching TRBD2 (6 bases). The CDR3 contains 15 residues. Between the trimmed V and J ends, which lost 0 bases and 6 bases, there was a span of 13 bases. Looked up from germline, CDR1 is SGHRS and CDR2 is YFSETQ. The CDR3 here is CASSLGSGEFNEQFF. The CDR3, as DNA: TGCGCCAGCAGCTTGGGGTCGGGAGAATTCAATGAGCAGTTCTTC.

The CDR3 DNA sequence: TGTGCCAGCAGCATTACCGGGACAAGAGCTAACTATGGCTACACCTTC. Its protein product is CASSITGTRANYGYTF. The chain couples TRBV13 to TRBJ1-2, with D perhaps TRBD1 (6 bases). Germline-derived CDR1 and CDR2 are PRHDT and FYEKMQ (reference sequence). The CDR3 is 16 amino acids. The germline V and J ends were trimmed by 5 bases and 0 bases, with 16 bases remaining between them.

V gene TRBV28 combines with J gene TRBJ2-3; D is uncertain. The germline V gene encodes CDR1 MDHEN and CDR2 SYDVKM. CDR3 length: 15 residues. Deletions cut 5 bases from V and 4 bases from J, with 16 bases between. The CDR3 DNA reads TGTGCCAGCAGTATCTCCTTGCCGGGCGCAGATACGCAGTATTTT. Translation gives CASSISLPGADTQYF.

V is TRBV27 and J is TRBJ1-1; maybe TRBD1 (5 bases). This CDR3 region has 13 residues. V was trimmed by 5 bases and J by 6 bases, leaving 13 bases between them. Germline V gene sequence: CDR1 MNHEY, CDR2 SMNVEV (reference sequence). The CDR3 DNA is TGTGCCAGCAGTGTGGGGGTAGGAGCTGAAGCTTTCTTT. It encodes CASSVGVGAEAFF.

The chain uses TRBV12-3 or TRBV12-4 and TRBJ2-3, with no clear D. The CDR3 is made up of 11 amino acids. V was shortened by 6 bases and J by 5 bases, with 6 bases between the two germline ends. CDR3 protein: CASSPGDTQYF. The CDR3 bases are TGTGCCAGCAGCCCAGGAGATACGCAGTATTTT.

The chain has TRBV4-2 and TRBJ2-7; tentatively, D is TRBD2 (6 bases). V lost 4 bases and J lost 2, with 12 bases in between. CDR1 LGHNA and CDR2 YNFKEQ come from the germline V gene. The CDR3 extends over 14 amino acids. CDR3 DNA: TGTGCCAGCAGCCCTGGAGGGACTCCCTACGAGCAGTACTTC. Translated: CASSPGGTPYEQYF.

A single count supports this clone. V is TRBV7-9 and J is TRBJ1-6; D uncertain. Germline CDR1 and CDR2: SEHNR and FQNEAQ (reference sequence). This CDR3 has 16 residues. V lost 2 bases to trimming and J lost 9 bases, with 17 bases between them. CDR3 sequence reads: CASSLLADQFGSPLHF. DNA of the CDR3: TGTGCCAGCAGCTTATTGGCAGACCAGTTCGGTTCACCCCTCCACTTT.

The chain links TRBV7-2 to TRBJ2-7, with D unresolved. The V gene's germline CDR1 is SGHTA and CDR2 FQGNSA. V lost 5 bases, J lost 4 bases, and 9 bases lay in between. The length of the CDR3 is 12 residues. The CDR3 reads CASSPASYEQYF. CDR3 in DNA: TGTGCCAGCAGCCCAGCTTCTTACGAGCAGTACTTC.

The chain carries TRBV18 and TRBJ2-6; D gene uncertain. The ends were cut back, 0 bases at V and 0 bases at J, with 12 bases in the middle. The CDR3 runs to 18 residues. Germline V gene sequence: CDR1 KGHSH, CDR2 LQKENI. CDR3 in amino acids: CASSPPSITTSGANVLTF. The CDR3 coding sequence is TGTGCCAGCTCACCACCTTCCATAACTACCTCTGGGGCCAACGTCCTGACTTTC.

The chain couples TRBV5-5 to TRBJ2-3, with D possibly being TRBD2 (6 bases). Trimming stripped 0 bases from V and 2 bases from J, with 10 bases between. Germline CDR1 reads SGHKS; CDR2 reads YYEKEE (reference sequence). CDR3 size: 15 residues. The chain's CDR3 is CASSLDGTSTDTQYF. Written as DNA, the CDR3 is TGTGCCAGCAGCTTGGATGGGACTTCCACAGATACGCAGTATTTT. Supplemented by reference TRBV5-5 and TRBJ2-3, the full variable domain reads DAGVTQSPTHLIKTRGQQVTLRCSPISGHKSVSWYQQVLGQGPQFIFQYYEKEERGRGNFPDRFSARQFPNYSSELNVNALLLGDSALYLCASSLDGTSTDTQYFGPGTRLTVL.

The chain joins TRBV6-1 to TRBJ1-3; 7 bases match TRBD1. Germline assignment: CDR1 MNHNS and CDR2 SASEGT. With V trimmed by 2 bases and J by 9 bases, 7 bases remained unmatched. The length of the CDR3 is 14 residues. CDR3: CASSEYDRVGTIYF. CDR3 bases: TGTGCCAGCAGTGAATACGACAGGGTAGGCACCATATATTTT.

The rearrangement uses TRBV11-2 and TRBJ2-7; D is unclear. V dropped 3 bases and J dropped 0 bases, with 9 bases sitting between them. Germline V gene lookup returns CDR1 SGHAT and CDR2 FQNNGV. The CDR3 is 14 residues long. CDR3 protein: CASSFVLGSYEQYF. The DNA of the CDR3 is TGTGCCAGCAGCTTTGTACTGGGCTCCTACGAGCAGTACTTC.

This clone was detected only a few times. The gene calls are TRBV29-1 and TRBJ1-5; the D gene is possibly TRBD1 (6 bases). There are 13 residues in the CDR3. The ends were cut back, 4 bases at V and 3 bases at J, with 10 bases in the middle. Germline CDR1 is SQVTM and CDR2 is ANQGSEA. The CDR3 reads CSVGTEINQPQHF. The DNA for the CDR3 is TGCAGCGTTGGGACAGAGATCAATCAGCCCCAGCATTTT.

This clone came up a few times. The chain has TRBV11-2 and TRBJ1-1; no clear D. The CDR3 sequence is 17 residues long. With 1 base removed from V and 0 bases from J, the gap between germline ends came to 15 bases. The germline gives CDR1 SGHAT, CDR2 FQNNGV. The CDR3 nucleotides are TGTGCCAGCAGCTTAGCACCCCTTCCAGTCCTGAACACTGAAGCTTTCTTT. As protein: CASSLAPLPVLNTEAFF.

The V call is TRBV6-1, the J call TRBJ1-5, with 9 nucleotides matching TRBD1. The CDR3 loop spans 19 amino acids. The trim removed 4 bases at V and 1 base at J, leaving 14 bases unmatched. CDR1 and CDR2 (germline): MNHNS, SASEGT. CDR3 in amino acids: CASSARTSQGAVSNQPQHF. DNA for the CDR3: TGTGCCAGCAGTGCCAGAACATCACAGGGGGCGGTAAGCAATCAGCCCCAGCATTTT.